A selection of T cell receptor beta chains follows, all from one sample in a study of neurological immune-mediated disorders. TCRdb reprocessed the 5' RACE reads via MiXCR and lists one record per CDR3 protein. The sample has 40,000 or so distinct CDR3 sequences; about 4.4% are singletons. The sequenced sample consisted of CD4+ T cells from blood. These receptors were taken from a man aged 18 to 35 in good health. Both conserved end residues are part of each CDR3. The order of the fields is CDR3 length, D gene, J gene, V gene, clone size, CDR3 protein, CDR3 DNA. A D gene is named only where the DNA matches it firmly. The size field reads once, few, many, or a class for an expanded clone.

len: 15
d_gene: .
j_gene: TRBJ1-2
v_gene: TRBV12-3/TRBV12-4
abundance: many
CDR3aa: CASSFDPRASYGYTF
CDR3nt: TGTGCCAGCAGTTTTGACCCTCGCGCGAGCTATGGCTACACCTTC

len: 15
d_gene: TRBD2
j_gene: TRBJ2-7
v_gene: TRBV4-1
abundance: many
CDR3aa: CASSPSGGRSYEQYF
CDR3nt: TGCGCCAGCAGCCCCTCCGGGGGGAGGTCCTACGAGCAGTACTTC

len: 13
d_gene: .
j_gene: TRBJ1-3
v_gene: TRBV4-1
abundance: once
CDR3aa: CASSQQVGNTMYF
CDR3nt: TGCGCCAGCAGCCAACAGGTGGGAAACACCATGTATTTT

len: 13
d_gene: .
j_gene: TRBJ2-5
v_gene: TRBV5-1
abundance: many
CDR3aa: CASSDPGMETQYF
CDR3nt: TGCGCCAGCAGCGATCCGGGAATGGAGACCCAGTACTTC

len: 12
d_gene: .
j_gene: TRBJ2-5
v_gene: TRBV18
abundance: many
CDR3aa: CASSWDQETQYF
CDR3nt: TGTGCCAGCTCATGGGACCAAGAGACCCAGTACTTC

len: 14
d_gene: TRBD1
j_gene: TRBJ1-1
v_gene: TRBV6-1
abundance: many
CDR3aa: CASRLTGQNTEAFF
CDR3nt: TGTGCCAGCAGATTGACAGGGCAGAACACTGAAGCTTTCTTT

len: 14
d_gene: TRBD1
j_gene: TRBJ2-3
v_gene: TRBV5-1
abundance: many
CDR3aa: CASSLGGSKDTQYF
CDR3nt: TGCGCCAGCAGCTTAGGGGGCTCGAAAGATACGCAGTATTTT

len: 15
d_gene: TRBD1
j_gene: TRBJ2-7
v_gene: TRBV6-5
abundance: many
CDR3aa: CASSSTGQGTYEQYF
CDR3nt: TGTGCCAGCAGTTCAACGGGACAGGGGACCTACGAGCAGTACTTC

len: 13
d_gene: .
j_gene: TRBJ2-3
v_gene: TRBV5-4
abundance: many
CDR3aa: CASSPTSTDTQYF
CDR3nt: TGTGCCAGCAGCCCCACTAGCACAGATACGCAGTATTTT

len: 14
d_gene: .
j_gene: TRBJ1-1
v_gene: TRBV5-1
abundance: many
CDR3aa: CASSLVQGTAEAFF
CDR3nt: TGCGCCAGCAGCTTAGTTCAGGGGACGGCTGAAGCTTTCTTT

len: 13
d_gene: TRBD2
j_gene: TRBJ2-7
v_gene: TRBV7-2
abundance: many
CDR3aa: CASSSRRGYEQYF
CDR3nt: TGTGCCAGCAGCTCCCGGCGGGGGTACGAGCAGTACTTC

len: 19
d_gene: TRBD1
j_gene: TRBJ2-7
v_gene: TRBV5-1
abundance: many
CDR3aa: CASSLFSPGTGDGSYEQYF
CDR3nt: TGCGCCAGCAGCTTATTTTCCCCCGGGACAGGGGACGGCTCCTACGAGCAGTACTTC

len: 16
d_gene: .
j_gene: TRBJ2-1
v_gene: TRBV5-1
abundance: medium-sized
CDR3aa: CASSLLGLLLSNEQFF
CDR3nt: TGCGCCAGCAGCCTGCTCGGACTATTACTCTCCAATGAGCAGTTCTTC

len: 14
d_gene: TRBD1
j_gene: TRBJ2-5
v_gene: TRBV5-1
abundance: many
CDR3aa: CASRPGTVGETQYF
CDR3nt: TGCGCCAGCAGACCCGGGACAGTGGGAGAGACCCAGTACTTC

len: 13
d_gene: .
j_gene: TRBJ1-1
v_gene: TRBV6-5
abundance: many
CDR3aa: CASSYGTHRRAFF
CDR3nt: TGTGCCAGCAGTTACGGGACCCACCGGAGAGCTTTCTTT

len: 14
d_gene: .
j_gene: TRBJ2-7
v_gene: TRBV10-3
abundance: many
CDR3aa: CAISFDGAWGEQYF
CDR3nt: TGTGCCATCAGCTTCGACGGAGCCTGGGGCGAGCAGTACTTC

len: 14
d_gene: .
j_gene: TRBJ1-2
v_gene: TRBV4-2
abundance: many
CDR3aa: CASSQDWQAYGYTF
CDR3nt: TGTGCCAGCAGCCAAGATTGGCAGGCCTATGGCTACACCTTC

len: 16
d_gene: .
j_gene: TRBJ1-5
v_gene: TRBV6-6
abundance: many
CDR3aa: CASSYSGQGWGQPQHF
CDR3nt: TGTGCCAGCAGTTACTCGGGTCAGGGTTGGGGTCAGCCCCAGCATTTT

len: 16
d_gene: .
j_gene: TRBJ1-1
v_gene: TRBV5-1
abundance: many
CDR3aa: CASSPTTDRQNTEAFF
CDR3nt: TGCGCCAGCAGCCCAACTACCGACAGACAGAACACTGAAGCTTTCTTT

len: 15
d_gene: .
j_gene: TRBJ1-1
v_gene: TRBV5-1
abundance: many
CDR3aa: CASSLIGVENTEAFF
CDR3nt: TGCGCCAGCAGCTTGATCGGGGTTGAGAACACTGAAGCTTTCTTT

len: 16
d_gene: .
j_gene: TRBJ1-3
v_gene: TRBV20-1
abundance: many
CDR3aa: CSARVARGDSGNTIYF
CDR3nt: TGCAGTGCTAGAGTGGCCAGGGGAGACTCTGGAAACACCATATATTTT

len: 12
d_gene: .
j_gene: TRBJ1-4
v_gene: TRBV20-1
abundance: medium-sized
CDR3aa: CSARTVVEKLFF
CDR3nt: TGCAGTGCCAGAACAGTGGTTGAAAAACTGTTTTTT

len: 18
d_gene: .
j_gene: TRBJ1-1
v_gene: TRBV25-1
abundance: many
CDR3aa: CASSPQTGGVPFDTEAFF
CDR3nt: TGTGCCAGCAGTCCCCAAACGGGTGGGGTGCCTTTCGACACTGAAGCTTTCTTT

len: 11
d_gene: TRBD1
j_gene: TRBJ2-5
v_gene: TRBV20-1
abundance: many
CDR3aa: CSAPQGETQYF
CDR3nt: TGCAGTGCTCCACAGGGGGAGACCCAGTACTTC

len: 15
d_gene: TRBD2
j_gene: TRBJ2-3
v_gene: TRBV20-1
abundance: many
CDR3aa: CSARQPGLSTDTQYF
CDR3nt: TGCAGTGCTAGGCAACCGGGACTAAGCACAGATACGCAGTATTTT

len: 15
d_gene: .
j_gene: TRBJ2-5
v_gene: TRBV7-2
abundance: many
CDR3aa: CASSFFASNQETQYF
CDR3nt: TGTGCCAGCAGCTTCTTCGCTAGCAACCAAGAGACCCAGTACTTC

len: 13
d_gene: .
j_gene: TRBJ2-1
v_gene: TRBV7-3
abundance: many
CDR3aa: CASSPGRPHEQFF
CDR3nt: TGTGCCAGCAGCCCGGGCCGGCCCCATGAGCAGTTCTTC

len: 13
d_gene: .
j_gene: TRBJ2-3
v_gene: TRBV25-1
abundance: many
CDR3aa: CASSPTPPDTQYF
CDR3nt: TGTGCCAGCAGTCCCACCCCCCCAGATACGCAGTATTTT

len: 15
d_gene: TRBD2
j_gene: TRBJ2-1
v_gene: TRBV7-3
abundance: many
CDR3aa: CASSLRAGGSNEQFF
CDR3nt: TGTGCCAGCAGCTTAAGAGCGGGGGGATCCAATGAGCAGTTCTTC

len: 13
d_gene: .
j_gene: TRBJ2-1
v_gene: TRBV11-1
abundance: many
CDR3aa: CASSRSHSNEQFF
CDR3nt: TGTGCCAGCAGCAGGTCCCATTCCAATGAGCAGTTCTTC

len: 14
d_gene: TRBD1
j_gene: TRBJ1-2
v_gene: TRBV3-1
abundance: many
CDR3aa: CASSLNWDSYGYTF
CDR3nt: TGTGCCAGCAGCCTGAACTGGGACAGCTATGGCTACACCTTC

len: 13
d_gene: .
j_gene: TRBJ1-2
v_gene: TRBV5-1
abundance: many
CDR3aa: CASSLEGSGGYTF
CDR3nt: TGCGCCAGCAGCTTGGAGGGAAGTGGTGGCTACACCTTC

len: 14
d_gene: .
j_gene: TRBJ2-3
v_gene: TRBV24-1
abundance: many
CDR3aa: CATSDLGSTDTQYF
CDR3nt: TGTGCCACCAGTGATTTGGGCAGCACAGATACGCAGTATTTT

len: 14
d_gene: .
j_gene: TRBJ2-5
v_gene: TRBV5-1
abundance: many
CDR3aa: CASSPGGQQETQYF
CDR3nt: TGCGCCAGCAGCCCGGGAGGACAGCAAGAGACCCAGTACTTC

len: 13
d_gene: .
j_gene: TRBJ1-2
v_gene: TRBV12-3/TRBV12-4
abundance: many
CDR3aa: CASSFQVIYGYTF
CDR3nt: TGTGCCAGCAGTTTTCAAGTGATCTATGGCTACACCTTC

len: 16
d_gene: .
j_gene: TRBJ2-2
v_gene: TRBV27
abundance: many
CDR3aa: CASSLYDPTVPGELFF
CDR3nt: TGTGCCAGCAGTTTGTATGACCCGACAGTGCCCGGGGAGCTGTTTTTT

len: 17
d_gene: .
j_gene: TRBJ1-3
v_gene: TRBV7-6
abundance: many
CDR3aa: CASSLDPTGRSGNTIYF
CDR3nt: TGTGCCAGCAGCTTAGATCCCACGGGACGCTCTGGAAACACCATATATTTT